This TCR beta chain was recorded in a study of blood T cell repertoires in COVID-19. Whole-study context: PBMCs, B-cell-depleted T cells, or T cells provided the cDNA or gDNA that made up the material.

This CDR3 spans 16 amino acids. Germline loops: CDR1 ENHRY, CDR2 SYGVKD. Trimming removed 1 base from V and 0 bases from J; junction bases left unmatched: 1. Clinical history reported by participants formed the basis on which cohorts were assigned. Repertoires were generated with immunoSEQ multiplex PCR, while TCRdb's copy carries only in-frame clones and drops some. The data contain about 190,000 clones, 84% of them seen just once; the ten biggest clones take up 3.2%. Sequences were obtained from PBMCs or T cells enriched from blood (not recorded which). The source is a woman aged 25 to 39 who had recovered from COVID-19. V is TRBV10-3 and J is TRBJ2-2; 8 positions agree with TRBD1. The chain's CDR3 is CAISEWTGSNTGELFF. The CDR3 coding sequence is TGTGCCATCAGTGAGTGGACAGGGTCGAACACCGGGGAGCTGTTTTTT.